What follows are 31 T cell receptor beta chains derived from one specimen sequenced in a study of cytomegalovirus exposure and HLA in healthy donors. The PCR contained 60 Vbeta and 13 Jbeta primers. Generated by immunoSEQ multiplex PCR, the TCRdb table keeps only in-frame clones and is missing some. Of fewer than 250,000 clones in the sample, about 77% were seen once. Sample: PBMCs. The source is a man under 40 in good health and CMV-seropositive.

CDR3: CASRLHNTEAFF. The CDR3 DNA reads as TGCGCCAGCAGATTGCATAACACTGAAGCTTTCTTT. The chain uses TRBV5-1 and TRBJ1-1; no definite D call. Germline loops: CDR1 SGHRS, CDR2 YFSETQ. V was pared by 5 bases and J by 2 bases, with 7 bases between. The CDR3 runs 12 residues.

The chain couples TRBV19 to TRBJ1-1; possible D gene TRBD1, 6 bases. Per the germline V gene, CDR1 is LNHDA and CDR2 is SQIVND (reference sequence). This CDR3 is built from 14 residues. Trimming removed 6 bases from V and 5 bases from J, with 16 bases in between. The CDR3 is CASSPPRGFTEAFF. The CDR3 bases are TGTGCCAGTAGCCCTCCTAGGGGGTTTACTGAAGCTTTCTTT.

This clone has a handful of counts. The DNA for the CDR3 is TGTGCCAGCAGCCAAGAGGGGTCTAGCGGGTACCAAGAGACCCAGTACTTC. Protein: CASSQEGSSGYQETQYF. The chain recombines TRBV14 with TRBJ2-5; 8 bases match TRBD2. V was clipped by 0 bases and J by 0 bases; unmatched bases: 6. Germline CDR1 is SGHDN and CDR2 is FVKESK. The length of the CDR3 is 17 residues.

This chain links TRBV4-3 with TRBJ2-3, with 7 bases matching TRBD2. Germline CDR1 is LGHNA and CDR2 is YSLEER. The ends lost 0 bases at V and 4 bases at J; junction bases unmatched: 4. The CDR3 totals 15 residues. The CDR3 DNA follows: TGCGCCAGCAGCCAAGATGCGGGGGAGGCAGATACGCAGTATTTT. The encoded protein is CASSQDAGEADTQYF.

The chain has TRBV19 and TRBJ2-3; 10 bases fit TRBD2. With V trimmed by 5 bases and J by 5 bases, 7 bases remained unmatched. This CDR3 spans 15 amino acids. Germline V gene sequence: CDR1 LNHDA, CDR2 SQIVND (reference sequence). CDR3 in amino acids: CASSRSGGAGDTQYF. CDR3 nucleotides: TGTGCCAGTAGTCGGAGCGGGGGGGCCGGAGATACGCAGTATTTT.

Many counts were recorded for this clone. The chain employs TRBV11-3 and TRBJ2-1, with a weak D call TRBD2 (6 bases). Germline V gene data show CDR1 as SGHNT and CDR2 as YENEEA. The CDR3 consists of 14 residues. Trimming shortened V by 5 bases and J by 3 bases, and 11 bases separated the two germline ends. The CDR3 DNA reads as TGTGCCAGCAGCCACGGGAGTCTCTACAATGAGCAGTTCTTC. It is translated as CASSHGSLYNEQFF.

V is TRBV19 and J is TRBJ2-3; TRBD2 matches 9 bases. The V gene end was trimmed by 6 bases and the J gene end by 5 bases; junction bases not matched to a gene: 9. Germline assignment: CDR1 LNHDA and CDR2 SQIVND (reference sequence). The CDR3 extends over 15 amino acids. CDR3 in amino acids: CASSGLAGNRDTQYF. The DNA for the CDR3 is TGTGCCAGTAGCGGCCTAGCGGGAAATAGAGATACGCAGTATTTT. Full variable domain (missing parts from reference TRBV19 and TRBJ2-3): DGGITQSPKYLFRKEGQNVTLSCEQNLNHDAMYWYRQDPGQGLRLIYYSQIVNDFQKGDIAEGYSVSREKKESFPLTVTSAQKNPTAFYLCASSGLAGNRDTQYFGPGTRLTVL.

V and J are TRBV19 and TRBJ1-4, with 9 bases aligning to TRBD1. CDR3 length equals 13 residues. Per germline, CDR1 LNHDA and CDR2 SQIVND (reference sequence). The junction had 6 bases not matched to a gene; V was cut back by 11 bases and J by 5 bases. CDR3 DNA: TGTGCCGGGGGACAGGGAGGGAATGAAAAACTGTTTTTT. Its protein is CAGGQGGNEKLFF.

The chain links TRBV12-1 to TRBJ2-2; TRBD1, as called in the table, went unchecked against the DNA. TRBV12-1 is termed a pseudogene. The CDR3 runs 16 residues. The CDR3 sequence: CASTLRTDINTGELFF. CDR3 nucleotide sequence: TGTGCCAGCACCTTACGGACAGACATAAACACCGGGGAGCTGTTTTTT.

The chain couples TRBV9 to TRBJ2-7; possible D gene TRBD2, 5 bases. Germline CDR1 is SGDLS and CDR2 is YYNGEE. This CDR3 is 14 amino acids long. The V end was cut by 2 bases, the J end by 2 bases, with 11 bases between. CDR3 nucleotides: TGTGCCAGCAGCGTCAAACTAGAAACCTACGAGCAGTACTTC. It encodes CASSVKLETYEQYF.

The V gene is TRBV5-4, the J gene TRBJ1-4; TRBD1 is a possible D gene (5 bases). The germline V gene has CDR1 SGHNT and CDR2 YYREEE (reference sequence). Trimming cost V 0 bases and J 0 bases, with 9 bases left between them. CDR3 length equals 16 residues. As DNA, the CDR3 is TGTGCCAGCAGCTTGGCCCGGGGGGCAACTAATGAAAAACTGTTTTTT. Its translation is CASSLARGATNEKLFF.

The sample holds one count of this clone. The V call is TRBV2, the J call TRBJ1-1; 10 bases are a match to TRBD1. V was pared by 6 bases and J by 0 bases, with 4 bases of the junction left unmatched. The germline V gene encodes CDR1 SNHLY and CDR2 FYNNEI. The CDR3 extends over 15 amino acids. Written as DNA, the CDR3 is TGTGCCAGCAGAAGACAGGGGGCGTTGAACACTGAAGCTTTCTTT. Its protein product is CASRRQGALNTEAFF. The entire variable domain, with the rest obtained from reference TRBV2 and TRBJ1-1, is as follows: EPEVTQTPSHQVTQMGQEVILRCVPISNHLYFYWYRQILGQKVEFLVSFYNNEISEKSEIFDDQFSVERPDGSNFTLKIRSTKLEDSAMYFCASRRQGALNTEAFFGQGTRLTVV.

The sample holds one count of this clone. The chain carries TRBV6-1 and TRBJ2-5; 13 bases map to TRBD2. V shed 3 bases and J 4 bases; nucleotides not matched to a gene: 5. CDR1 and CDR2 from the germline V gene are MNHNS and SASEGT. The CDR3 is made up of 16 amino acids. As DNA, the CDR3 is TGTGCCAGCAGTGAGTGGACTAGCGGGAGAGGAGAGACCCAGTACTTC. This codes for CASSEWTSGRGETQYF.

The chain links TRBV5-1 to TRBJ2-7; D ambiguous. The CDR3 covers 14 residues. V was trimmed by 1 base and J by 2 bases, leaving 10 bases between them. CDR1 and CDR2 from the germline V gene are SGHRS and YFSETQ. CDR3 DNA sequence: TGCGCCAGCAGCTTGCAATCAGAGGCCTACGAGCAGTACTTC. It specifies CASSLQSEAYEQYF.

J is TRBJ2-7 and V is TRBV18; D might be TRBD2 (6 bases). V was cut by 4 bases and J by 4 bases, with 11 bases left in between. There are 13 residues in the CDR3. Germline lookup yields CDR1 KGHSH and CDR2 LQKENI. The CDR3 loop reads CASSQEGRYEQYF. CDR3 bases: TGTGCCAGCTCACAGGAGGGCCGGTACGAGCAGTACTTC.

The chain recombines TRBV27 with TRBJ2-5; the match to TRBD2 covers 11 bases. The J call is uncertain, as TRBJ2-7 better fits the DNA end. CDR3 length: 13 residues. Germline CDR1 is MNHEY and CDR2 is SMNVEV (reference sequence). This CDR3 reads CASSLAGGYEQYF. In DNA form, the CDR3 reads TGTGCCAGCAGTCTAGCGGGGGGCTACGAGCAGTACTTC.

The rearrangement uses TRBV9 and TRBJ2-3, with D perhaps matching TRBD2 (6 bases). V lost 0 bases, J lost 3 bases, and 14 bases lay in between. The CDR3 sequence is 16 residues long. The germline V gene encodes CDR1 SGDLS and CDR2 YYNGEE. The CDR3 is CASSVVPGVFTDTQYF. In DNA form, the CDR3 reads TGTGCCAGCAGCGTAGTCCCGGGAGTATTTACAGATACGCAGTATTTT.

V and J are TRBV2 and TRBJ2-1; D is unresolved. Trimming took off 6 bases at V and 2 bases at J, with 8 bases between the two ends. This CDR3 is 13 amino acids long. Germline V gene lookup returns CDR1 SNHLY and CDR2 FYNNEI. The CDR3 sequence is CASSRATYNEQFF. The CDR3 DNA reads as TGTGCCAGCAGCCGCGCCACCTACAATGAGCAGTTCTTC.

The chain couples TRBV6-4 to TRBJ2-7; weak D call: TRBD2 (5 bases). From germline, CDR1 is MRHNA and CDR2 SNTAGT. The CDR3 is 12 amino acids. V lost 2 bases, J lost 4 bases, and 6 bases lay in between. The CDR3 DNA reads TGTGCCAGCAGTGACGGAGGTTACGAGCAGTACTTC. This translates into CASSDGGYEQYF.

V usage is TRBV2 and J usage is TRBJ2-4; D call uncertain. Germline V CDR1 and CDR2: SNHLY, FYNNEI. The germline V and J ends were trimmed by 6 bases and 0 bases, with 12 bases remaining between them. The CDR3 has 15 amino acids. Here the CDR3 reads CASRERDLAKNIQYF. The CDR3 DNA reads TGTGCCAGCAGGGAGCGCGATCTAGCCAAAAACATTCAGTACTTC.

The V and J genes are TRBV4-1 and TRBJ2-4; a weak D match, TRBD1 (5 bases). Germline assignment: CDR1 MGHRA and CDR2 YSYEKL. Trimming stripped 4 bases from V and 0 bases from J, with 28 bases between. The CDR3 is 21 amino acids. The CDR3 loop is CASSPFSPSRGPYLAKNIQYF. The CDR3, as DNA: TGCGCCAGCAGCCCCTTCTCCCCCTCTAGGGGCCCCTACCTAGCCAAAAACATTCAGTACTTC.

This clone was seen a handful of times. J is TRBJ2-7 and V is TRBV7-9; 8 bases match TRBD1. V was clipped by 5 bases and J by 4 bases; unmatched bases: 10. Looked up from germline, CDR1 is SEHNR and CDR2 is FQNEAQ (reference sequence). The CDR3 consists of 15 residues. In DNA form, the CDR3 reads TGTGCCAGCAGCCCCCGGACAGGGAAGGGTTACGAGCAGTACTTC. This sequence encodes CASSPRTGKGYEQYF. Complete variable domain (other parts from reference TRBV7-9 and TRBJ2-7): DTGVSQNPRHKITKRGQNVTFRCDPISEHNRLYWYRQTLGQGPEFLTYFQNEAQLEKSRLLSDRFSAERPKGSFSTLEIQRTEQGDSAMYLCASSPRTGKGYEQYFGPGTRLTVT.

The V gene is TRBV11-3, the J gene TRBJ2-2; D unclear. The CDR3 runs 12 residues. V shed 1 base and J shed 7 bases, with 4 bases lying between them. Germline V gene data show CDR1 as SGHNT and CDR2 as YENEEA. CDR3 amino acids: CASSLGIGELFF. In DNA form, the CDR3 reads TGTGCCAGCAGCTTAGGTATCGGGGAGCTGTTTTTT. Based on the CDR3 plus reference TRBV11-3 and TRBJ2-2, the full variable domain is EAGVVQSPRYKIIEKKQPVAFWCNPISGHNTLYWYLQNLGQGPELLIRYENEEAVDDSQLPKDRFSAERLKGVDSTLKIQPAELGDSAVYLCASSLGIGELFFGEGSRLTVL.

This clone came up once. The chain is built from TRBV5-1 and TRBJ2-1, with D perhaps TRBD2 (6 bases). The CDR3 length is 16 residues. From germline, CDR1 is SGHRS and CDR2 YFSETQ. The V gene lost 1 base and the J gene lost 0 bases, with 11 bases spanning the gap. CDR3 bases: TGCGCCAGCAGCTTGCAATTCGGGAGCTCCTACAATGAGCAGTTCTTC. This gives the protein CASSLQFGSSYNEQFF.

The chain uses TRBV7-9 and TRBJ2-3; 11 bases fit TRBD2. CDR1 and CDR2 (germline): SEHNR, FQNEAQ (reference sequence). V lost 5 bases to trimming and J lost 6 bases; unmatched junction nucleotides: 16. The CDR3 runs to 18 residues. The CDR3 spells CASSRTWTSGFSLDTQYF. DNA of the CDR3: TGTGCCAGCAGCCGAACTTGGACTAGCGGGTTTTCATTGGATACGCAGTATTTT.

The chain links TRBV30 to TRBJ2-1, with 9 bases identical to TRBD1. J gave up 7 bases and V 8 bases, and 6 bases lay outside the gene matches. The CDR3 spans 12 residues. Germline CDR1 GTSNPN, CDR2 SVGIG (reference sequence). Here the CDR3 DNA reads TGTGCCCTAACTGGGACAGGGAATGAGCAGTTCTTC. Translation gives CALTGTGNEQFF.

The chain recombines TRBV27 with TRBJ2-1; 7 positions agree with TRBD2. Germline values: CDR1 MNHEY, CDR2 SMNVEV (reference sequence). J lost 8 bases, V lost 1 base, and 8 bases had no gene match. This CDR3 is 15 amino acids long. CDR3 nucleotides: TGTGCCAGCAGTTTATTAGGACTAGAGAGGGATGAGCAGTTCTTC. Protein product: CASSLLGLERDEQFF.

The chain uses TRBV28 and TRBJ2-1; TRBD1 agrees at 7 bases. V shed 7 bases and J 0 bases; nucleotides not matched to a gene: 3. Germline assignment: CDR1 MDHEN and CDR2 SYDVKM. The CDR3 spans 14 residues. CDR3 protein: CASTPGGSYNEQFF. The CDR3 bases are TGTGCCAGCACCCCAGGGGGCTCCTACAATGAGCAGTTCTTC.

The J gene is TRBJ1-5, the V gene TRBV27; no firm D call. V lost 3 bases, J lost 5 bases, and 11 bases lay in between. Germline CDR1 is MNHEY and CDR2 is SMNVEV (reference sequence). This CDR3 region has 14 residues. The CDR3: CASSLGGPHQPQHF. In DNA, the CDR3 is TGTGCCAGCAGTTTGGGAGGACCTCATCAGCCCCAGCATTTT.

The chain employs TRBV28 and TRBJ1-3, with TRBD1 matching over 9 bases. The CDR3 totals 16 residues. With V trimmed by 6 bases and J by 1 base, 7 bases remained unmatched. CDR1 MDHEN and CDR2 SYDVKM come from the germline V gene. The CDR3 DNA sequence: TGTGCCAGCAGCTTACAGGGGGCTGTTTCTGGAAACACCATATATTTT. This translates into CASSLQGAVSGNTIYF.

This clone was observed once. The rearrangement uses TRBV7-9 and TRBJ2-3; maybe TRBD2 (5 bases). Trimming shortened V by 5 bases and J by 3 bases, and 12 bases separated the two germline ends. Germline V gives CDR1 SEHNR, CDR2 FQNEAQ (reference sequence). This CDR3 is built from 14 residues. CDR3 DNA sequence: TGTGCCAGCAGCCCGGGATCGGTGACAGATACGCAGTATTTT. Translation: CASSPGSVTDTQYF.